A single sample is the source of the 16 T cell receptor beta chains below, sequenced in a study of blood T cell repertoires in COVID-19. The protocol was immunoSEQ multiplex PCR, while the TCRdb copy is restricted to in-frame clones and leaves out a portion. Of 300,000 or so clones listed, around four fifths are singletons. Material: peripheral blood. The receptors shown here come from a woman aged 45-65 years with acute or convalescent COVID-19.

The chain recombines TRBV4-3 with TRBJ1-5; 9 nucleotides line up with TRBD1. The germline V gene encodes CDR1 LGHNA and CDR2 YSLEER. The CDR3 is made up of 16 amino acids. Trimming at V came to 0 bases and at J to 4 bases, leaving 4 bases not matched to a gene. CDR3 loop: CASSQDRTGANQPQHF. The CDR3 DNA sequence: TGCGCCAGCAGCCAAGACCGGACAGGGGCAAATCAGCCCCAGCATTTT.

V and J are TRBV28 and TRBJ1-2, with D possibly TRBD1 on 6 matching bases. V lost 5 bases, J lost 5 bases, and 18 bases lay in between. The CDR3 runs to 15 residues. Germline lookup yields CDR1 MDHEN and CDR2 SYDVKM. The CDR3 region is CASSLPGWDIYGYTF. DNA of the CDR3: TGTGCCAGCAGTCTACCCGGTTGGGACATATATGGCTACACCTTC.

The chain's CDR3 is CASSDPANTGELFF. As DNA, the CDR3 is TGTGCCAGCAGCGATCCAGCGAACACCGGGGAGCTGTTTTTT. The gene calls are TRBV9 and TRBJ2-2, with D uncertain. The CDR3 consists of 14 residues. Germline V lookup: CDR1 SGDLS, CDR2 YYNGEE. V was shortened by 3 bases and J by 0 bases, with 6 bases between the two germline ends.

The chain couples TRBV2 to TRBJ1-2, with D tentatively TRBD1 (6 bases). The V and J ends lost 4 bases and 7 bases respectively, with 22 bases between them. The CDR3 has 16 amino acids. Germline values: CDR1 SNHLY, CDR2 FYNNEI. The CDR3 here is CASSAGHGDGLTGYTF. In DNA, the CDR3 is TGTGCCAGCAGTGCGGGACACGGGGACGGATTGACTGGCTACACCTTC.

The J gene is TRBJ2-7, the V gene TRBV6-6, with 7 bases fitting TRBD2. CDR1 MNHNY and CDR2 SVGAGI come from the germline V gene (reference sequence). Losses at the gene ends were 6 bases for V and 7 bases for J; bases not matched to a gene: 9. The CDR3 consists of 13 residues. CDR3 sequence (DNA): TGTGCCAGCAGCTCGGCGGGAGTTCAGGAGCAGTACTTC. Encoded protein: CASSSAGVQEQYF.

The CDR3 coding sequence is TGTGCCAGCAGTTACGAGACGGGGGGCACTGAAGCTTTCTTT. Translating gives CASSYETGGTEAFF. The genes are TRBV6-2 or TRBV6-3 and TRBJ1-1; a possible D gene is TRBD1 (5 bases). The V and J ends lost 2 bases and 4 bases respectively, with 11 bases between them. Germline V CDR1 and CDR2: MNHEY, SVGEGT. CDR3 length: 14 residues.

The genes are TRBV25-1 and TRBJ2-1; D might be TRBD2 (6 bases). Germline V gives CDR1 MGHDK, CDR2 SYGVNS. CDR3 length: 15 amino acids. Trimming removed 4 bases at V and 9 bases at J, with 19 bases between. CDR3 in DNA: TGTGCCAGCAGTGCCCCACGCCGGGGGAACGGTGAGCAGTTCTTC. It codes for CASSAPRRGNGEQFF.

V is TRBV12-3 or TRBV12-4 and J is TRBJ1-1; D may be TRBD1 (5 bases). This CDR3 region has 13 residues. Trimming left V 6 bases short and J 5 bases short, with 13 bases between. The CDR3 sequence: CASRQTGGTEAFF. The CDR3 DNA follows: TGTGCCAGCAGACAAACGGGGGGGACTGAAGCTTTCTTT.

This clone was counted a single time. The J gene is TRBJ2-5, the V gene TRBV2; D gene uncertain. With 2 bases removed from V and 3 bases from J, the gap between germline ends came to 10 bases. This CDR3 is 14 amino acids long. CDR1 SNHLY and CDR2 FYNNEI come from the germline V gene. The CDR3 region has the DNA TGTGCCAGCAGTGAACGGGTTGGAAAAGAGACCCAGTACTTC. Translated: CASSERVGKETQYF.

A few counts support this clone. This chain joins TRBV6-2 or TRBV6-3 and TRBJ2-5; D gene uncertain. CDR1 and CDR2 from the germline V gene are MNHEY and SVGEGT. V was clipped by 2 bases and J by 5 bases, with 18 bases between them. CDR3 length: 16 residues. The DNA of the CDR3 is TGTGCCAGCAGTTACGCGGCTAGTCACCGTGGGGAGACCCAGTACTTC. This translates into CASSYAASHRGETQYF.

This chain uses TRBV19 with TRBJ1-1, with 7 nucleotides matching TRBD1. Germline CDR1 and CDR2: LNHDA and SQIVND (reference sequence). The CDR3 covers 15 residues. The ends lost 3 bases at V and 5 bases at J; junction bases unmatched: 9. In DNA form, the CDR3 reads TGTGCCAGTAGTATTCTTTCACAGGGGCGGACTGAAGCTTTCTTT. Residues: CASSILSQGRTEAFF.

The sample holds one count of this clone. The rearrangement links TRBV4-2 to TRBJ1-1; no clear D. The V end lost 3 bases, the J end lost 1 base, and 6 bases lay between the germline ends. The CDR3 contains 13 residues. Germline V gene data show CDR1 as LGHNA and CDR2 as YNFKEQ. This CDR3 reads CASSQGTNTEAFF. CDR3 bases: TGTGCCAGCAGCCAGGGCACGAACACTGAAGCTTTCTTT.

The V gene is TRBV4-1, the J gene TRBJ2-6, with 11 nucleotides matching TRBD1. Trimming took 6 bases from V and 0 from J; bases not matched to a gene: 7. Germline loops: CDR1 MGHRA, CDR2 YSYEKL. The CDR3 length is 18 residues. In nucleotides, the CDR3 is TGCGCCAGCAGGGACCCCGGGACAGGGGGCTCTGGGGCCAACGTCCTGACTTTC. Its translation: CASRDPGTGGSGANVLTF.

This clone was seen a few times. J is TRBJ2-7 and V is TRBV2; TRBD1 matches at 9 bases. After removal of 8 bases from V and 4 bases from J, the junction contained 6 bases not matched to a gene. Germline lookup yields CDR1 SNHLY and CDR2 FYNNEI. This CDR3 has 13 residues. CDR3 nucleotides: TGTGCCAGCCCCGGGACAGGGTGGTACGAGCAGTACGTC. Protein sequence: CASPGTGWYEQYV.

V usage is TRBV5-8 and J usage is TRBJ1-5; 9 nucleotides agree with TRBD1. J was trimmed by 7 bases and V by 3 bases; bases with no gene match: 8. This CDR3 is 15 amino acids long. Looked up from germline, CDR1 is SGHTS and CDR2 is YDEGEE. The CDR3 loop reads CASSSLGQGLQPQHF. The CDR3 region has the DNA TGTGCCAGCAGCTCCCTCGGACAGGGGCTCCAGCCCCAGCATTTT. Variable domain in full (rest from reference TRBV5-8 and TRBJ1-5): EAGVTQSPTHLIKTRGQQATLRCSPISGHTSVYWYQQALGLGLQFLLWYDEGEERNRGNFPPRFSGRQFPNYSSELNVNALELEDSALYLCASSSLGQGLQPQHFGDGTRLSIL.

Details on this clone: This same CDR3 is encoded by further DNA sequences in the sample. The chain recombines TRBV3-1 (or the pseudogene TRBV3-2) with TRBJ2-5; 10 bases agree with TRBD1. Trimming removed 4 bases from V and 5 bases from J; junction bases left unmatched: 4. The V gene's germline CDR1 is LGHDT and CDR2 YNNKEL (reference sequence). The CDR3 extends over 14 amino acids. DNA for the CDR3: TGTGCCAGCAGCCGACAGGGGGCGGGGGAGACCCAGTACTTC. Translating it yields CASSRQGAGETQYF.